Detailed here is one T cell receptor beta chain. Antigen specificity is unknown. 5'RACE template switching with UMIs generated TCR beta cDNA. TCRdb re-called the 5' RACE reads, yielding one record per CDR3 amino acid sequence without DNA. This repertoire includes 200,000 to 300,000 distinct CDR3 sequences. The CDR3 is 13 amino acids. Germline V CDR1 and CDR2: KGHDR, SFDVKD. This sample was taken from a study of T cells expressing NK-cell markers. The study, taken as a whole, reports: Researchers report these clonotypes also headed the CD3+CD56-NKG2C+ fraction in a few donors.

The genes are TRBV24-1 and TRBJ2-1; TCRdb outputs TRBD2, but without DNA this stays unchecked. The source of this sequence is a man in his late teens or twenties in good health. Sequenced material: blood T cells: a sorted CD56 or NKG2C T cell subset, CD4+ or CD8+ T cells, or bulk PBMC T cells (not recorded which). CDR3 protein: CATANLAGNEQFF.